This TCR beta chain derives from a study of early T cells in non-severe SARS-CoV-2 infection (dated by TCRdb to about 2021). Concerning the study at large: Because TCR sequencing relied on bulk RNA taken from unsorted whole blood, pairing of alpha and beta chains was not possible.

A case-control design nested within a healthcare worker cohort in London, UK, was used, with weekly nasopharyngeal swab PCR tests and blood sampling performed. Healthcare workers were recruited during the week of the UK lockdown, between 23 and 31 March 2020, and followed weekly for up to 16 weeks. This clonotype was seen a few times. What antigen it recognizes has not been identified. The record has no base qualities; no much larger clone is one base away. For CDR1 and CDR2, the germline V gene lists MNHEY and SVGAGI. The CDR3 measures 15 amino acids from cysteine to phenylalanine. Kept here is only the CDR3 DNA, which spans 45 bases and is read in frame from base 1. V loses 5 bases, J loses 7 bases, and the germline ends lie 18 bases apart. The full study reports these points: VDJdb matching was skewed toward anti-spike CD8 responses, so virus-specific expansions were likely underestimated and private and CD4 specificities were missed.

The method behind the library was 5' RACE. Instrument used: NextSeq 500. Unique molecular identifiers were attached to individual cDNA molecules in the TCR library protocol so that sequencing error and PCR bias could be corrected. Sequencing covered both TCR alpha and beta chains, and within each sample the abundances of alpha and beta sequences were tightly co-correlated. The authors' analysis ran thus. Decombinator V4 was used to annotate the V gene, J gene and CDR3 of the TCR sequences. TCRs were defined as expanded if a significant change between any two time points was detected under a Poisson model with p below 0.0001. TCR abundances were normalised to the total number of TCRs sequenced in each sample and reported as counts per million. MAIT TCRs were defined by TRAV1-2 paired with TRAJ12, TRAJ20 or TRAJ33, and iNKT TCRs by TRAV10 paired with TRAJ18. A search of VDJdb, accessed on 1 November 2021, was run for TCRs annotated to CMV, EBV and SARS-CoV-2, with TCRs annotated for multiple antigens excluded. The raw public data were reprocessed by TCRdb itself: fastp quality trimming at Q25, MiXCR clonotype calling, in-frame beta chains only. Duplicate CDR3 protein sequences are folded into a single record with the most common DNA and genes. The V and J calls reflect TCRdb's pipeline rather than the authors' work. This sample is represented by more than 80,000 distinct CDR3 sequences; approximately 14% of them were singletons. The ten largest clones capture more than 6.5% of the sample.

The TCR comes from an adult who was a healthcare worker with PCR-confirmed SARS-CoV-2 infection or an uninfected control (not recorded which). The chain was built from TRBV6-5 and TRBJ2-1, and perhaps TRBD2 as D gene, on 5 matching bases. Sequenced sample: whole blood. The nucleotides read TGTGCCAGCAGTCAGGAGCTAGCAGGAGGAAATGAGCAGTTCTTC. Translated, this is CASSQELAGGNEQFF.